This section outlines one T cell receptor (beta chain) sequence together with its context. Its specificity is unknown. Compared with germline, one end of the junction differs, possibly owing to a read error. The data originate from a study of PD-1 blockade in classical Hodgkin lymphoma. Findings and limits, study-wide: For complete responders, baseline diversity was comparable to that of newly diagnosed patients. Newly diagnosed patients had baseline TCR diversity that was reportedly lower than that of healthy donors. The study found that TCR diversity rose significantly by C4D1 in CD4+ but not CD8+ cells.

Produced via immunoSEQ multiplex PCR; TCRdb's table is partial and in-frame only. Of almost 100,000 clones listed, roughly 92% are singletons. All the patients suffered relapse after autologous stem cell transplantation, and brentuximab vedotin exposure differed. The patients, who had relapsed/refractory classical Hodgkin lymphoma, achieved best responses of complete response, partial response or progressive disease. Germline V lookup: CDR1 SQVTM, CDR2 ANQGSEA. The CDR3 length is 14 residues. This receptor was obtained from a human donor with classical Hodgkin lymphoma. Here the sequenced sample was peripheral blood mononuclear cells (PBMCs), taken at baseline. The chain carries TRBV29-1 and TRBJ2-1; no reliable D call. CDR3 DNA: TGCAGCGCTGAAGTCGGGCTGACCTACAATGAGCAGTTCTTC. Translating it yields CSAEVGLTYNEQFF.